Here is one T cell receptor (beta chain) with its context. These data come from a study of spatial heterogeneity in lung cancer. Study at large: A consistent excess of beta-chain over alpha-chain sequences was detected.

Time point described: blood at routine non-recurrence follow-up after resection. Whole RNA came from tumor, nontumor lung or frozen PBMC and was sequenced without being sorted. CDR1 and CDR2 (germline): SGHTA, FQGTGA. Trimming cost V 5 bases and J 6 bases; bases outside gene matches: 6. The CDR3 has 15 amino acids. Each CDR3 protein gets one entry after TCRdb re-called the 5' RACE reads with MiXCR. The sample has roughly 26,000 distinct CDR3 sequences, roughly 5.5% seen once. The chain uses TRBV7-3 and TRBJ2-1; 11 bases map to TRBD2. This receptor was obtained from a male donor with early-stage non-small cell lung cancer. The specimen comprised PBMCs, sampled at follow-up. Here the CDR3 DNA reads TGTGCCAGCAGCGTGACTAGCGGGGACGGCAATGAGCAGTTCTTC. It yields the protein CASSVTSGDGNEQFF. The variable domain in full, with the rest retrieved from reference TRBV7-3 and TRBJ2-1, is GAGVSQTPSNKVTEKGKYVELRCDPISGHTALYWYRQSLGQGPEFLIYFQGTGAADDSGLPNDRFFAVRPEGSVSTLKIQRTERGDSAVYLCASSVTSGDGNEQFFGPGTRLTVL.